One and the same sample provided the 13 T cell receptor beta chains below, sequenced in a study of early T cells in non-severe SARS-CoV-2 infection. From the 5' RACE reads, TCRdb called clonotypes with MiXCR, one entry per CDR3 protein. Of roughly 100,000 distinct CDR3 sequences in the sample, 10% to 15% are singletons; the top ten hold less than 8%. The specimen was whole blood. These receptors were taken from an adult who was a healthcare worker with PCR-confirmed SARS-CoV-2 infection or an uninfected control (not recorded which).

V gene TRBV5-1 combines with J gene TRBJ2-1, with 12 bases fitting TRBD2. Germline CDR1 is SGHRS and CDR2 is YFSETQ. This CDR3 is 15 amino acids long. With 9 bases clipped from V and 7 bases from J, the junction kept 11 bases outside the gene matches. CDR3 in amino acids: CANSSGLAGRNEQFF. In DNA form, the CDR3 reads TGCGCCAACAGTTCTGGACTAGCGGGACGGAATGAGCAGTTCTTC. Filled out from reference TRBV5-1 and TRBJ2-1, the complete variable domain reads KAGVTQTPRYLIKTRGQQVTLSCSPISGHRSVSWYQQTPGQGLQFLFEYFSETQRNKGNFPGRFSGRQFSNSRSEMNVSTLELGDSALYLCANSSGLAGRNEQFFGPGTRLTVL.

Sample share makes this clonotype medium-sized (0.01 to 0.1%). The chain carries TRBV11-2 and TRBJ1-6, with 9 positions matching TRBD1. CDR3 length: 16 residues. The trim removed 5 bases at V and 11 bases at J, leaving 13 bases unmatched. CDR1 SGHAT and CDR2 FQNNGV come from the germline V gene. The CDR3 coding sequence is TGTGCCAGCAGCGCAGAGCCGGGACAGGGTGCGCCACCCCTCCACTTT. It yields the protein CASSAEPGQGAPPLHF.

This chain joins TRBV20-1 and TRBJ2-1, with 8 bases aligning to TRBD2. The CDR3 totals 15 residues. The V segment lost 3 bases and the J segment 5 bases; nucleotides outside the gene matches: 9. Germline V gene data show CDR1 as DFQATT and CDR2 as SNEGSKA (reference sequence). CDR3 nucleotide sequence: TGCAGTGCTAGCTCTAGCGGGCGAATTGACAATGAGCAGTTCTTC. Its translation is CSASSSGRIDNEQFF.

A few counts support this clonotype. This rearrangement joins TRBV15 to TRBJ2-3, with TRBD2 as a possible D gene (6 bases). V was clipped by 5 bases and J by 1 base, with 10 bases between them. Per the germline V gene, CDR1 is LNHNV and CDR2 is YYDKDF (reference sequence). The CDR3 has 14 amino acids. CDR3 sequence: CATSYRGGTDTQYF. DNA for the CDR3: TGTGCCACCAGCTATCGCGGGGGCACAGATACGCAGTATTTT. Full variable domain (remainder filled in from reference TRBV15 and TRBJ2-3): DAMVIQNPRYQVTQFGKPVTLSCSQTLNHNVMYWYQQKSSQAPKLLFHYYDKDFNNEADTPDNFQSRRPNTSFCFLDIRSPGLGDTAMYLCATSYRGGTDTQYFGPGTRLTVL.

This clonotype was seen repeatedly, ten times or more. This sequence joins TRBV20-1 and TRBJ2-3; D gene unclear. The CDR3 length is 17 residues. CDR1 is DFQATT and CDR2 is SNEGSKA in the germline V gene (reference sequence). V lost 5 bases, J lost 2 bases, and 23 bases lay in between. CDR3 region: CSAALDELWSNTDTQYF. The CDR3, as DNA: TGCAGTGCTGCCCTCGACGAGTTGTGGTCCAACACAGATACGCAGTATTTT.

In this sample, this clonotype turned up a few times. The chain combines TRBV24-1 with TRBJ1-2; D remains unclear. Germline V gene data show CDR1 as KGHDR and CDR2 as SFDVKD. CDR3 length equals 14 residues. The V end lost 1 base, the J end lost 1 base, and 6 bases lay between the germline ends. The CDR3 is CATSDFQNNYGYTF. The CDR3 bases are TGTGCCACCAGTGATTTCCAGAATAACTATGGCTACACCTTC.

This clonotype has a count of ten or more. CDR3 sequence reads: CSARGYREIRDTQYF. The CDR3 DNA reads as TGCAGTGCTAGAGGATACCGGGAGATCAGAGATACGCAGTATTTT. The rearrangement links TRBV20-1 to TRBJ2-3; tentative D call: TRBD2 (6 bases). V lost 1 base to trimming and J lost 5 bases, with 16 bases between them. Germline V CDR1 and CDR2: DFQATT, SNEGSKA (reference sequence). The CDR3 sequence is 15 residues long.

Ten or more counts support this clonotype. The V and J genes are TRBV7-2 and TRBJ2-2, with D unresolved. The V and J ends lost 0 bases and 6 bases respectively, with 2 bases between them. Germline-derived CDR1 and CDR2 are SGHTA and FQGNSA. The CDR3 has 12 amino acids. CDR3 residues: CASSLAPGELFF. CDR3 coding DNA: TGTGCCAGCAGCTTAGCCCCCGGGGAGCTGTTTTTT.

A few counts support this clonotype. The chain employs TRBV28 and TRBJ2-5; D remains ambiguous. The CDR3 has 15 amino acids. Germline V lookup: CDR1 MDHEN, CDR2 SYDVKM. With 6 bases removed from V and 1 base from J, the gap between germline ends came to 15 bases. As DNA, the CDR3 is TGTGCCAGCAGCTTTACCGGGTTGACCCAAGAGACCCAGTACTTC. Its translation is CASSFTGLTQETQYF. The full variable domain, completed using reference TRBV28 and TRBJ2-5, is DVKVTQSSRYLVKRTGEKVFLECVQDMDHENMFWYRQDPGLGLRLIYFSYDVKMKEKGDIPEGYSVSREKKERFSLILESASTNQTSMYLCASSFTGLTQETQYFGPGTRLLVL.

This clonotype has more than one count but fewer than ten. The J gene is TRBJ2-1, the V gene TRBV7-9; 14 bases are shared with TRBD2. The CDR3 is 20 residues long. CDR1 and CDR2 (germline): SEHNR, FQNEAQ (reference sequence). Losses at the gene ends were 5 bases for V and 0 bases for J; bases not matched to a gene: 12. The DNA for the CDR3 is TGTGCCAGCAGCACTGCCGGGACTAGCGGGAGTCGGGGCTCCTACAATGAGCAGTTCTTC. Translation gives CASSTAGTSGSRGSYNEQFF. The whole variable domain, remainder taken from reference TRBV7-9 and TRBJ2-1, is DTGVSQNPRHKITKRGQNVTFRCDPISEHNRLYWYRQTLGQGPEFLTYFQNEAQLEKSRLLSDRFSAERPKGSFSTLEIQRTEQGDSAMYLCASSTAGTSGSRGSYNEQFFGPGTRLTVL.

The chain has TRBV6-6 and TRBJ2-1, with D possibly matching TRBD1 (6 bases). V was trimmed by 5 bases and J by 5 bases, leaving 10 bases between them. CDR3 length: 13 residues. The germline gives CDR1 MNHNY, CDR2 SVGAGI (reference sequence). The CDR3 nucleotides read TGTGCCAGCAGTCAAGGGGGAGACAATGAGCAGTTCTTC. It translates to CASSQGGDNEQFF.

This clonotype was counted at least ten times. V gene TRBV6-5 combines with J gene TRBJ1-4; the D is unclear. Germline CDR1 is MNHEY and CDR2 is SVGAGI. V was pared by 0 bases and J by 3 bases, with 8 bases between. The CDR3 runs 15 residues. The CDR3 sequence is CASSYSRGSNEKLFF. CDR3 bases: TGTGCCAGCAGTTACTCCCGCGGTTCTAATGAAAAACTGTTTTTT.

This clonotype was recorded many times. This sequence joins TRBV28 and TRBJ2-7, with no clear D. Deletions cut 5 bases from V and 0 bases from J, with 2 bases between. CDR1 is MDHEN, CDR2 SYDVKM, per germline. This CDR3 has 11 amino acids. The CDR3 sequence: CASSNSYEQYF. In nucleotides, the CDR3 is TGTGCCAGCAGTAACTCCTACGAGCAGTACTTC.